This T cell receptor beta chain was recorded in a study of neurological immune-mediated disorders. Germline CDR1 SNHLY, CDR2 FYNNEI. V lost 5 bases to trimming and J lost 4 bases; unmatched junction nucleotides: 1. The CDR3 has 12 amino acids. Unsorted libraries were prepared from 2 million PBMCs held at -80 C. There are many counts of this clonotype. The authors made cDNA by 5'RACE with 10-nucleotide random UMIs. MiXCR, run by TCRdb on the 5' RACE reads, gives a single entry per CDR3 protein. Counted here are 33,000 or so distinct CDR3 sequences, less than 8.5% occurring once; the ten biggest clones make up about 4.5%.

The TCR sequence derives from a woman in her forties in good health. Sample: PBMCs. The chain carries TRBV2 and TRBJ2-7; 8 positions match TRBD2. The CDR3 nucleotides read TGTGCCAGCAGTCAGCGGGAGTACGAGCAGTACTTC. Protein product: CASSQREYEQYF. The variable domain in full, with the rest retrieved from reference TRBV2 and TRBJ2-7, is EPEVTQTPSHQVTQMGQEVILRCVPISNHLYFYWYRQILGQKVEFLVSFYNNEISEKSEIFDDQFSVERPDGSNFTLKIRSTKLEDSAMYFCASSQREYEQYFGPGTRLTVT.